The rows below give T cell receptor beta chains drawn from one sample of a study of blood T cell repertoires in COVID-19. Method: immunoSEQ multiplex PCR; TCRdb's copy keeps in-frame clones and lacks some. The top ten hold approximately 8% of the sample, which has 200,000 to 250,000 clones, approximately 85% seen once. Sequences were obtained from peripheral blood. These receptors originate from an elderly woman with COVID-19, enrolled during active disease. Each CDR3 is given with its conserved first and last residue. The D gene is left open where the match is weak. For some rows the clone size is stated as once, few or many, or as a class when expanded; others skip it.

J | size | V | D | CDR3 | DNA
TRBJ1-6 | . | TRBV15 | TRBD1 | CATKTGENSPLHF | TGTGCCACCAAGACAGGGGAAAATTCACCCCTCCACTTT
TRBJ1-2 | . | TRBV27 | . | CASSSRGIGGYTF | TGTGCCAGCAGTTCCAGAGGGATAGGTGGCTACACCTTC
TRBJ1-3 | once | TRBV19 | TRBD1 | CATGTGMSGNTIYF | TGTGCCACCGGGACAGGGATGTCTGGAAACACCATATATTTT
TRBJ2-3 | few | TRBV30 | TRBD2 | CAWSVQAMGLAGASDTQYF | TGTGCCTGGAGTGTACAGGCGATGGGACTAGCGGGAGCATCAGATACGCAGTATTTT
TRBJ1-2 | . | TRBV5-1 | . | CASKGGGGREAGYTF | TGCGCCAGCAAAGGGGGTGGGGGCCGGGAGGCCGGCTACACCTTC
TRBJ2-2 | once | TRBV10-1 | . | CASSAPQCTGELFF | TGCGCCAGCAGTGCCCCCCAGTGCACCGGGGAGCTGTTTTTT
TRBJ1-1 | . | TRBV7-8 | TRBD1 | CASSLGRDSPEAFF | TGTGCCAGCAGCTTAGGGAGGGACAGCCCTGAAGCTTTCTTT
TRBJ2-7 | . | TRBV18 | TRBD2 | CASSPRTSNEQYF | TGTGCCAGCTCACCTAGGACTAGCAATGAGCAGTACTTC
TRBJ1-1 | . | TRBV19 | . | CASSIPIGANTEAFF | TGTGCCAGTAGTATCCCGATCGGAGCTAACACTGAAGCTTTCTTT
TRBJ1-2 | . | TRBV30 | . | CALRGNGYTF | TGTGCCTTGCGGGGAAATGGCTACACCTTC
TRBJ1-1 | few | TRBV7-9 | TRBD1 | CASSTQGARGTEAFF | TGTGCCAGCAGCACCCAGGGGGCGCGGGGCACTGAAGCTTTCTTT
TRBJ2-1 | . | TRBV2 | TRBD1 | CASRTQGTSYNEQFF | TGTGCCAGCAGAACACAGGGGACCTCCTACAATGAGCAGTTCTTC
TRBJ1-2 | . | TRBV5-1 | . | CASSLSPDRGYYGYTF | TGCGCCAGCAGCTTATCCCCGGACCGGGGGTACTATGGCTACACCTTC
TRBJ2-2 | . | TRBV5-1 | . | CASSIGRTGELFF | TGCGCCAGCAGCATTGGGAGGACGGGGGAGCTGTTTTTT
TRBJ1-1 | . | TRBV2 | TRBD1 | CASKQGASTEAFF | TGTGCCAGCAAACAGGGGGCGAGCACTGAAGCTTTCTTT
TRBJ1-1 | few | TRBV30 | . | CAWSYPSRLNTEAFF | TGTGCCTGGAGCTACCCCTCGAGATTGAACACTGAAGCTTTCTTT
TRBJ2-3 | . | TRBV7-3 | TRBD1 | CASSEQGAYTDTQYF | TGTGCCAGCAGCGAGCAGGGGGCCTACACAGATACGCAGTATTTT
TRBJ2-7 | . | TRBV20-1 | TRBD2 | CSASGLAGAPYEQYF | TGCAGTGCTAGTGGACTAGCGGGAGCCCCCTACGAGCAGTACTTC
TRBJ1-3 | . | TRBV7-9 | . | CASSPTSRAGNTIYF | TGTGCCAGCAGCCCCACTTCGAGGGCTGGAAACACCATATATTTT
TRBJ1-6 | once | TRBV3-1/TRBV3-2 | . | CASSQMAGSPLHF | TGTGCCAGCAGCCAAATGGCCGGGTCACCCCTCCACTTT
TRBJ2-1 | . | TRBV5-1 | TRBD2 | CASSPQGLAGGNEQFF | TGCGCCAGCAGCCCGCAGGGACTAGCGGGGGGGAATGAGCAGTTCTTC
TRBJ2-6 | . | TRBV5-8 | . | CASSPGLSGANVLTF | TGTGCCAGCAGCCCCGGACTCTCTGGGGCCAACGTCCTGACTTTC
TRBJ1-4 | . | TRBV25-1 | TRBD1 | CASSEPQGRGKLFF | TGTGCCAGCAGTGAACCACAGGGGCGGGGAAAACTGTTTTTT
TRBJ2-2 | once | TRBV28 | TRBD1 | CASSLGTANTGELFF | TGTGCCAGCAGCTTGGGGACAGCGAACACCGGGGAGCTGTTTTTT
TRBJ1-2 | . | TRBV5-4 | TRBD1 | CASSLAGQGSFGYTF | TGTGCCAGCAGCTTGGCCGGACAGGGTTCGTTTGGCTACACCTTC
TRBJ2-1 | . | TRBV24-1 | TRBD1 | CATSPSGQSYNEQFF | TGTGCCACCAGTCCCTCGGGACAGAGTTACAATGAGCAGTTCTTC
TRBJ2-1 | once | TRBV4-1 | . | CASRQGVGTSSYNEQFF | TGCGCCAGCAGGCAAGGGGTGGGCACGAGCTCCTACAATGAGCAGTTCTTC
TRBJ1-2 | . | TRBV15 | . | CATSRAIAAGQGYGYTF | TGTGCCACCAGCAGAGCGATCGCCGCAGGGCAGGGCTATGGCTACACCTTC
TRBJ1-6 | . | TRBV7-9 | TRBD1 | CASSLGDRYNSPLHF | TGTGCCAGCAGCTTAGGGGACAGGTATAATTCACCCCTCCACTTT
TRBJ2-4 | . | TRBV6-1 | . | CASSEATGNIQYF | TGTGCCAGCAGTGAAGCGACGGGAAACATTCAGTACTTC
TRBJ1-2 | . | TRBV29-1 | . | CSGAVENYGYTF | TGCAGCGGGGCAGTGGAAAACTATGGCTACACCTTC
TRBJ1-5 | . | TRBV30 | TRBD1 | CAWSVQGSQPQHF | TGTGCCTGGAGTGTACAGGGGAGTCAGCCCCAGCATTTT
TRBJ1-2 | . | TRBV7-2 | TRBD1 | CAAGQGLYGYTF | TGTGCCGCGGGACAGGGTTTGTATGGCTACACCTTC
TRBJ2-1 | . | TRBV11-2 | TRBD2 | CASRSGTPYNEQFF | TGTGCCAGCAGGAGCGGGACTCCTTACAATGAGCAGTTCTTC
TRBJ2-1 | . | TRBV11-2 | TRBD2 | CASSLLLAGIYNEQFF | TGTGCCAGCAGCTTACTTCTAGCGGGGATCTACAATGAGCAGTTCTTC
TRBJ1-5 | . | TRBV2 | TRBD1 | CASSFFPRQGRQPQHF | TGTGCCAGCAGTTTTTTCCCTCGACAGGGTAGGCAGCCCCAGCATTTT